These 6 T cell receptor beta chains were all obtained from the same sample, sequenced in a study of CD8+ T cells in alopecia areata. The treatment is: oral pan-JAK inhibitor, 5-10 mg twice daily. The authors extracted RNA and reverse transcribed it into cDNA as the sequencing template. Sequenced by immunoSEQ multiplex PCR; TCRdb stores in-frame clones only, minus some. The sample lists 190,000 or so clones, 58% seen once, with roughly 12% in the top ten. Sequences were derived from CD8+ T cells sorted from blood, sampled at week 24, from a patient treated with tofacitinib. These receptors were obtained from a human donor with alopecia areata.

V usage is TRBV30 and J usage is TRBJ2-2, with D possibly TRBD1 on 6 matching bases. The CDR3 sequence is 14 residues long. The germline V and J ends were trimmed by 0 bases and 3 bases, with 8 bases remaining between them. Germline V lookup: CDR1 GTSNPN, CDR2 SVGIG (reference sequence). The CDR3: CAWSVGTHTGELFF. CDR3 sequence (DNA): TGTGCCTGGAGTGTAGGGACACACACCGGGGAGCTGTTTTTT.

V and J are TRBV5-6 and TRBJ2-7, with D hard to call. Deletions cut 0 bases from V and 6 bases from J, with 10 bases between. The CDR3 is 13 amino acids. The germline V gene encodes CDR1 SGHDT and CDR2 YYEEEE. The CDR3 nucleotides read TGTGCCAGCAGCTTGGGTCGTGGCGGCGAGCAGTACTTC. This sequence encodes CASSLGRGGEQYF.

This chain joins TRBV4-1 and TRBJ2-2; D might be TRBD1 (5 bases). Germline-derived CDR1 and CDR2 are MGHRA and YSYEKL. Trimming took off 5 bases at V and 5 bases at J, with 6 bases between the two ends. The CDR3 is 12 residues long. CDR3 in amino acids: CASSSGTGELFF. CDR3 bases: TGCGCCAGCAGCTCAGGGACCGGGGAGCTGTTTTTT.

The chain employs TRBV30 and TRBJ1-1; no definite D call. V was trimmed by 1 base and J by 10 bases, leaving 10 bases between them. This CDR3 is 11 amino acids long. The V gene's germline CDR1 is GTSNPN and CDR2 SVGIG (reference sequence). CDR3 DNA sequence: TGTGCCTGGAGTGGGGCCGTCGGAGCTTTCTTT. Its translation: CAWSGAVGAFF.

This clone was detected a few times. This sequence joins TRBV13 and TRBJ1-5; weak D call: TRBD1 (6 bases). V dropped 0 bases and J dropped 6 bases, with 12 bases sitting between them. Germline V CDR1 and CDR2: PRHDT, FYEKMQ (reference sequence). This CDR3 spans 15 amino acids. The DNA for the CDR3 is TGTGCCAGCAGCTTAGGCCTAGGGGGAGGTCAGCCCCAGCATTTT. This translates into CASSLGLGGGQPQHF.

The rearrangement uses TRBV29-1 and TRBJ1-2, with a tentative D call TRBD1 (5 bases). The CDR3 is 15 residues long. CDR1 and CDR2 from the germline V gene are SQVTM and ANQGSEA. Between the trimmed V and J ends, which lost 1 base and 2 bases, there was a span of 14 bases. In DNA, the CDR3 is TGCAGCGTTGAAGGAACGACAGTCTCCAACTATGGCTACACCTTC. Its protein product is CSVEGTTVSNYGYTF.